The 4 T cell receptor beta chains below come from one sample, sequenced in a study of T cells after yellow fever vaccination. One entry per CDR3 protein results from TCRdb running MiXCR on the 5' RACE reads. There are about 320,000 distinct CDR3 sequences in the sample; about 10% occur only once, and 3% to 3.5% lies in the top ten. The sample was CD4+ T cells sorted from PBMCs, taken 45 days after the yellow fever booster vaccination. These receptors came from a man younger than 30 who received the YFV17D yellow fever vaccine.

Many counts were recorded for this clonotype. The chain combines TRBV18 with TRBJ1-1; 7 bases agree with TRBD1. The CDR3 length is 13 residues. V was clipped by 11 bases and J by 4 bases; unmatched bases: 10. Germline assignment: CDR1 KGHSH and CDR2 LQKENI. DNA for the CDR3: TGTGCCGGAAAACAGGGGCTTGCCACTGAAGCTTTCTTT. Encoded protein: CAGKQGLATEAFF.

This clonotype was seen a handful of times. The V and J genes are TRBV7-9 and TRBJ2-1; D uncertain. Germline values: CDR1 SEHNR, CDR2 FQNEAQ (reference sequence). The length of the CDR3 is 13 residues. V lost 3 bases to trimming and J lost 6 bases, with 9 bases between them. For the CDR3, the DNA is TGTGCCAGCAGCTTGATGGGCGGCAATGAGCAGTTCTTC. Its protein product is CASSLMGGNEQFF.

This clonotype has only a few counts. The chain combines TRBV18 with TRBJ2-5; TRBD1 aligns across 7 bases. After removal of 0 bases from V and 2 bases from J, the junction contained 0 bases not matched to a gene. The CDR3 is 14 residues long. CDR1 and CDR2 (germline): KGHSH, LQKENI. CDR3 DNA sequence: TGTGCCAGCTCACCACCACAGGGGCAAGAGACCCAGTACTTC. Translation: CASSPPQGQETQYF. The whole variable domain, filled in from reference TRBV18 and TRBJ2-5, reads NAGVMQNPRHLVRRRGQEARLRCSPMKGHSHVYWYRQLPEEGLKFMVYLQKENIIDESGMPKERFSAEFPKEGPSILRIQQVVRGDSAAYFCASSPPQGQETQYFGPGTRLLVL.

Only a few counts were recorded for this clonotype. This rearrangement joins TRBV6-1 to TRBJ2-7; D remains ambiguous. The CDR3 has 13 residues. Per germline, CDR1 MNHNS and CDR2 SASEGT. The V end was cut by 6 bases, the J end by 3 bases, with 12 bases between. CDR3 nucleotide sequence: TGTGCCAGCAGCTTTTCCCCCCTCTACGAGCAGTACTTC. It codes for CASSFSPLYEQYF.